These 22 T cell receptor beta chains originate from one sample sequenced in a study of T cells expressing NK-cell markers. TCRdb reprocessed the 5' RACE reads; each CDR3 protein has one entry and no DNA is given. In total, the table holds 400,000 to 500,000 distinct CDR3 sequences. The sequenced sample was blood T cells: a sorted CD56 or NKG2C T cell subset, CD4+ or CD8+ T cells, or bulk PBMC T cells (not recorded which). The receptor set was obtained from a woman between 18 and 70 years old in good health.

V is TRBV29-1 and J is TRBJ1-4. The CDR3 has 13 amino acids. Looked up from germline, CDR1 is SQVTM and CDR2 is ANQGSEA. CDR3 residues: CSVLRATNEKLFF.

This chain connects TRBV10-3 to TRBJ2-1; TCRdb lists TRBD2, though no DNA is available to test this call. Germline assignment: CDR1 ENHRY and CDR2 SYGVKD. This CDR3 has 17 amino acids. The chain's CDR3 is CAISESTGLAPSNEQFF.

CDR3 sequence: CASSGAWANVLTF. This chain connects TRBV27 to TRBJ2-6; TCRdb names TRBD1, which stays unverified in the absence of DNA. Germline loops: CDR1 MNHEY, CDR2 SMNVEV (reference sequence). CDR3 length: 13 residues.

The chain employs TRBV11-2 and TRBJ2-2; with no DNA, the TCRdb D assignment of TRBD1 cannot be verified. The CDR3 totals 15 residues. Germline V lookup: CDR1 SGHAT, CDR2 FQNNGV. The CDR3 here is CASRPLSGDTGELFF.

V is TRBV5-5 and J is TRBJ1-1; absent DNA, TCRdb's TRBD1 call cannot be checked. CDR1 is SGHKS, CDR2 YYEKEE, per germline (reference sequence). This CDR3 has 15 residues. The chain's CDR3 is CASSPQTGLNTEAFF.

The gene calls are TRBV29-1 and TRBJ1-3. Germline loops: CDR1 SQVTM, CDR2 ANQGSEA. The CDR3 is 12 residues long. CDR3 sequence: CSVEVIRNTIYF.

The V call is TRBV5-5, the J call TRBJ2-3. The CDR3 runs 14 residues. CDR1 SGHKS and CDR2 YYEKEE come from the germline V gene (reference sequence). CDR3 sequence: CASSFRQVTDTQYF.

The chain joins TRBV20-1 to TRBJ2-3; without DNA, the TCRdb call of TRBD1 cannot be checked. Looked up from germline, CDR1 is DFQATT and CDR2 is SNEGSKA (reference sequence). The CDR3 consists of 16 residues. The CDR3 here is CSASGGTPPGTDTQYF.

The genes are TRBV6-1 and TRBJ1-1; lacking DNA, the TRBD1 call made by TCRdb goes unchecked. Looked up from germline, CDR1 is MNHNS and CDR2 is SASEGT. CDR3 length: 16 amino acids. The CDR3 loop is CASRPGAWTLTTEAFF.

V is TRBV7-9 and J is TRBJ2-2. Germline V gene sequence: CDR1 SEHNR, CDR2 FQNEAQ (reference sequence). This CDR3 spans 15 amino acids. The CDR3 is CASSSLGLNTGELFF. Variable domain in full (rest from reference TRBV7-9 and TRBJ2-2): DTGVSQNPRHKITKRGQNVTFRCDPISEHNRLYWYRQTLGQGPEFLTYFQNEAQLEKSRLLSDRFSAERPKGSFSTLEIQRTEQGDSAMYLCASSSLGLNTGELFFGEGSRLTVL.

The chain has TRBV24-1 and TRBJ2-3; TCRdb calls TRBD1, which cannot be checked without DNA. Germline loops: CDR1 KGHDR, CDR2 SFDVKD. The CDR3 is 16 amino acids. CDR3 in amino acids: CATSDPDSSSTDTQYF.

V usage is TRBV11-2 and J usage is TRBJ2-3; the TRBD2 assignment by TCRdb is unverifiable without DNA. The length of the CDR3 is 18 residues. The germline V gene has CDR1 SGHAT and CDR2 FQNNGV. The CDR3 sequence is CASSTRPARVDFTDTQYF.

The chain uses TRBV29-1 and TRBJ1-5. This CDR3 comprises 13 residues. Germline V gene data show CDR1 as SQVTM and CDR2 as ANQGSEA. CDR3 sequence: CSVQSTSNQPQHF.

The chain carries TRBV27 and TRBJ2-5; TCRdb returns TRBD2, unconfirmable since there is no DNA. Germline assignment: CDR1 MNHEY and CDR2 SMNVEV (reference sequence). This CDR3 is 15 amino acids long. The CDR3 spells CASSLFPDSSETQYF.

The chain is built from TRBV30 and TRBJ1-4; TCRdb proposes TRBD1, but this gene call is untestable without DNA. The germline CDR1 and CDR2 sequences are GTSNPN and SVGIG (reference sequence). The CDR3 totals 11 residues. The CDR3 here is CAWGGGEKLFF.

The J gene is TRBJ2-5, the V gene TRBV7-3; the TCRdb call, TRBD2, lacks DNA for checking. This CDR3 is 16 amino acids long. The germline V gene encodes CDR1 SGHTA and CDR2 FQGTGA. The CDR3 protein is CASSLTSGGERETQYF. The variable domain in full, completed from reference TRBV7-3 and TRBJ2-5, reads GAGVSQTPSNKVTEKGKYVELRCDPISGHTALYWYRQSLGQGPEFLIYFQGTGAADDSGLPNDRFFAVRPEGSVSTLKIQRTERGDSAVYLCASSLTSGGERETQYFGPGTRLLVL.

This rearrangement joins TRBV9 to TRBJ1-5; TCRdb reports TRBD1, a call that lacks DNA to check it against. Looked up from germline, CDR1 is SGDLS and CDR2 is YYNGEE. The CDR3 spans 15 residues. The CDR3 loop is CASSVGTASNQPQHF.

This rearrangement joins TRBV28 to TRBJ2-7; there is no DNA to check the TCRdb D call of TRBD2. CDR3 length equals 15 residues. Germline V gives CDR1 MDHEN, CDR2 SYDVKM. The CDR3 spells CASRPPGTSDYEQYF.

The CDR3 spells CASSAFLGIGELFF. V gene TRBV5-4 combines with J gene TRBJ2-2. The CDR3 totals 14 residues. Germline CDR1 SGHNT, CDR2 YYREEE (reference sequence).

This chain connects TRBV7-2 to TRBJ2-7. The CDR3 has 13 residues. The V gene's germline CDR1 is SGHTA and CDR2 FQGNSA. The CDR3 sequence is CASDQLLGYEQYF.

The rearrangement uses TRBV6-5 and TRBJ1-5. Germline CDR1 is MNHEY and CDR2 is SVGAGI. This CDR3 is 12 amino acids long. The CDR3 sequence: CARVEGHQPQHF.

The chain links TRBV6-5 to TRBJ2-7; the TCRdb call, TRBD2, lacks DNA for checking. The germline V gene has CDR1 MNHEY and CDR2 SVGAGI. The CDR3 loop spans 15 amino acids. The CDR3 protein is CASSYPTSGMSEQYF.